This record looks at one T cell receptor beta chain sequence and its context. This receptor's antigen is unknown. No much larger clonotype is one base removed from it; base qualities were not supplied. These data come from a study of blood T cell repertoires in COVID-19 (dated by TCRdb to about 2020). With respect to the entire study: Samples covering the acute and convalescent phases of COVID-19 were provided by collaborators in the United States, Italy and Spain. Where available, HLA class I and class II types were obtained from metadata supplied by the sample provider rather than from assay-based typing. Deeply sampled blood TCRbeta repertoires from subjects exposed to, actively infected with, or recovered from COVID-19 were included in the dataset. The sample metadata nearly always contained a de-identified subject ID, COVID-19 status, age in years and sex. The prospective study material was composed of cDNA or gDNA derived from T cells, B-cell-depleted T cells, or PBMCs. The samples were drawn from two sources: the first 160 participants of the ongoing ImmuneRACE study, and 1,000 to 1,500 subjects contributed by 6 global collaborators. A freely available public database, intended as a resource for researchers studying the immune response to SARS-CoV-2, is where the repertoires were released.

The investigation overall reported the following: How much clinical and demographic metadata was included differed by source and by participant, and the metadata was provided uncurated.

The collaborating institutions used their own protocols to collect whole blood in K2EDTA tubes. Collaborator samples were shipped for TCRbeta analysis as frozen whole blood, isolated PBMCs, or DNA extracted from either sample type. The immunoSEQ Assay, a bias-controlled multiplex PCR, was used to amplify TCRbeta CDR3 regions from genomic DNA. On the authors' methods: Nucleated cell counts per sample were estimated from amplification of reference gene primers within the assay. To quantify the absolute abundance of each unique TCRbeta CDR3 rearrangement, sequence reads were collapsed and filtered. For each sample, productive Simpson clonality was calculated as the square root of Simpson's diversity index over productive rearrangements. Imported from immuneACCESS, the table was reduced by TCRdb to in-frame sequences with V and J called. These copies leave out some clones; in studies compared against another copy, an unresolved V gene accounts for under half, and the cause of the remainder is not known. V and J calls plus clone size are reproduced from that table; the DNA served to infer D and trimming. The sample has roughly 97,000 clones on record, 91% of them singletons. The ten largest clones capture roughly 5.6% of the sample.

CDR1 and CDR2 (LNHNV, YYDKDF) derive from the germline V gene (reference sequence). Its CDR3 holds 14 amino acids, cysteine through phenylalanine. This entry keeps only the CDR3 DNA: 42 bases, framed from base 1. V drops 0 bases and J drops 4 bases, leaving 9 bases in between. Source material: peripheral blood. Here the chain combines TRBV15 and TRBJ1-2, with the D gene not confidently named. The source of this sequence is a human donor in a cohort sampled during active COVID-19. Here the CDR3 is given as CATSRDPGIYGYTF. The DNA is as follows: TGTGCCACCAGCAGAGATCCCGGGATCTATGGCTACACCTTC. The full variable domain, with segments outside the CDR3 supplied by the reference TRBV15 and TRBJ1-2 proteins, appears as DAMVIQNPRYQVTQFGKPVTLSCSQTLNHNVMYWYQQKSSQAPKLLFHYYDKDFNNEADTPDNFQSRRPNTSFCFLDIRSPGLGDTAMYLCATSRDPGIYGYTFGSGTRLTVV.